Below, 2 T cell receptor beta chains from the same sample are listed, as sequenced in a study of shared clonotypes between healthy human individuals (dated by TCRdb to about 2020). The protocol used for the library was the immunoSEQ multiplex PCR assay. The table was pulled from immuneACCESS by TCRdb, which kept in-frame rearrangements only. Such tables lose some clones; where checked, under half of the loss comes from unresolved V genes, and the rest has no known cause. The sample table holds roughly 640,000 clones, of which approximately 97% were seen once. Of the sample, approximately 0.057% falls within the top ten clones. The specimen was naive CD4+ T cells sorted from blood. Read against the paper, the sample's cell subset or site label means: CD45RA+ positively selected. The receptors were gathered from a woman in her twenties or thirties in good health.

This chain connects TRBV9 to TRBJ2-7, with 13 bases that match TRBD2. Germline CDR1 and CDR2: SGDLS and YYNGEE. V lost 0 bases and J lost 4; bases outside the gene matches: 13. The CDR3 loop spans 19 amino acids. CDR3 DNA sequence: TGTGCCAGCAGCGTAGACGGGACTAGCGGGACGTTGAGTATATACGAGCAGTACTTC. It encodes CASSVDGTSGTLSIYEQYF.

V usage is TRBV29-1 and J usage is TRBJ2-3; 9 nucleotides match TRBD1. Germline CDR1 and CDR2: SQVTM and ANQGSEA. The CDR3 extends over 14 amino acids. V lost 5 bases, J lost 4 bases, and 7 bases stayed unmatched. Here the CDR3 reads CSVTGGVIPDTQYF. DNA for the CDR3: TGCAGCGTTACAGGGGGCGTGATCCCAGATACGCAGTATTTT.